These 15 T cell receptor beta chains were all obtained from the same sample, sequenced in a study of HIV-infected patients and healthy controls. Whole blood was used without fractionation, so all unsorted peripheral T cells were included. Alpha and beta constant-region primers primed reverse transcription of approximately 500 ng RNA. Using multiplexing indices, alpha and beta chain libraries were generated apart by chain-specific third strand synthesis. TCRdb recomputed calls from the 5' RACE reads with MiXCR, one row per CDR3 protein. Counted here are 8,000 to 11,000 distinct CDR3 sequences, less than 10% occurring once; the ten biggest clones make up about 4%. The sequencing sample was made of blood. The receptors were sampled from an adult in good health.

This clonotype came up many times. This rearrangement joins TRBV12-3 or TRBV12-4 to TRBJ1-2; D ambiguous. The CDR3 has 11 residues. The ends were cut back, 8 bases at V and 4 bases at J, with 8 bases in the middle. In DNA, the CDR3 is TGTGCCAGCCGAGCGGGCTATGGCTACACCTTC. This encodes CASRAGYGYTF.

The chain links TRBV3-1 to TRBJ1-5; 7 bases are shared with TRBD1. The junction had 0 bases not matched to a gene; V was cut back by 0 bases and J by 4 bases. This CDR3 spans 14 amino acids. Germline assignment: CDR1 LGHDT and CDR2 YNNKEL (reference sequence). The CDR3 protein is CASSQETGNQPQHF. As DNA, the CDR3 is TGTGCCAGCAGCCAAGAGACAGGGAATCAGCCCCAGCATTTT.

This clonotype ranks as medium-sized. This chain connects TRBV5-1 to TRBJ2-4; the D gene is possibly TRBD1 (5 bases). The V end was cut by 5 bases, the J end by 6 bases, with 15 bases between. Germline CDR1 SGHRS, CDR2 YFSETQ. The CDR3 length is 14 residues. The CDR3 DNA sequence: TGCGCCAGCAGTTACGACAGTTCCCGAAACATTCAGTACTTC. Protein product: CASSYDSSRNIQYF.

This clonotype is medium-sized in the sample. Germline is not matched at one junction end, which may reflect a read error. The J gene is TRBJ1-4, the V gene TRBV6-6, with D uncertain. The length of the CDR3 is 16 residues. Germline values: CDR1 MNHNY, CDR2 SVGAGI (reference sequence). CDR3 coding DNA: TGTGCCAGCAGTGACTCATTGGGCTCCTCTAATGAAAAACTGTTTTTT. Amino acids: CASSDSLGSSNEKLFF.

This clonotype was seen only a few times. In DNA, the CDR3 is TGCAGTGCCAAGGGCAGGGGACGCTACGAGCAGTACTTC. This sequence encodes CSAKGRGRYEQYF. The rearrangement uses TRBV20-1 and TRBJ2-7; D perhaps matches TRBD1 (6 bases). The V gene's germline CDR1 is DFQATT and CDR2 SNEGSKA (reference sequence). V lost 6 bases and J lost 3, with 15 bases in between. CDR3 length: 13 residues.

CDR3 region: CASSLRAALNTEAFF. Here the CDR3 DNA reads TGTGCCAGCAGCTTAAGAGCGGCCTTGAACACTGAAGCTTTCTTT. J is TRBJ1-1 and V is TRBV7-2; D not certain. Germline CDR1 SGHTA, CDR2 FQGNSA. The CDR3 covers 15 residues. V was cut by 2 bases and J by 0 bases, with 10 bases left in between.

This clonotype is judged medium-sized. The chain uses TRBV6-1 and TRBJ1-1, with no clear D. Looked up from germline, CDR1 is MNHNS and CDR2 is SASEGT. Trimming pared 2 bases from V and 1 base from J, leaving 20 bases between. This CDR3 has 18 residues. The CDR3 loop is CASSESYRSRVTNTEAFF. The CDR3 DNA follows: TGTGCCAGCAGTGAATCGTATCGTAGTAGGGTAACGAACACTGAAGCTTTCTTT.

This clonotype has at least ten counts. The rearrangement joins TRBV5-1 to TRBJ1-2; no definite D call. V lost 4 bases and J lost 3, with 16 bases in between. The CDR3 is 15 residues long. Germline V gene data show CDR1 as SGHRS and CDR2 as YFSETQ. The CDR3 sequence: CASSPGASADYGYTF. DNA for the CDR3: TGCGCCAGCAGCCCAGGAGCGTCCGCGGACTATGGCTACACCTTC. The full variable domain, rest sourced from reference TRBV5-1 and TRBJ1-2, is KAGVTQTPRYLIKTRGQQVTLSCSPISGHRSVSWYQQTPGQGLQFLFEYFSETQRNKGNFPGRFSGRQFSNSRSEMNVSTLELGDSALYLCASSPGASADYGYTFGSGTRLTVV.

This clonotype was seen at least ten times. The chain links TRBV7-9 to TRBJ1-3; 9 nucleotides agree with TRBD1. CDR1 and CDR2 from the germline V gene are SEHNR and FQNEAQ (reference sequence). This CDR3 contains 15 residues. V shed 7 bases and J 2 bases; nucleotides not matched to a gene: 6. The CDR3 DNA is TGTGCCAGCACCCTGGGACAGGGAACTGGAAACACCATATATTTT. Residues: CASTLGQGTGNTIYF.

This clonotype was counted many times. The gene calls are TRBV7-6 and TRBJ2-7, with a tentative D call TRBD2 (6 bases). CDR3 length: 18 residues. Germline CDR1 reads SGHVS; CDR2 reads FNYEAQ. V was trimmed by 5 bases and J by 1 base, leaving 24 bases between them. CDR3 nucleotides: TGTGCCAGCAGCCGCGGCGGGGAATGGGCGGGGAGATCCTACGAGCAGTACTTC. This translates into CASSRGGEWAGRSYEQYF. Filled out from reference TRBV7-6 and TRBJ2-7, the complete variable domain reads GAGVSQSPRYKVTKRGQDVALRCDPISGHVSLYWYRQALGQGPEFLTYFNYEAQQDKSGLPNDRFSAERPEGSISTLTIQRTEQRDSAMYRCASSRGGEWAGRSYEQYFGPGTRLTVT.

The CDR3 spells CASSLVSPRNYGYTF. The DNA for the CDR3 is TGCGCCAGCAGCTTGGTATCCCCCAGGAACTATGGCTACACCTTC. This chain joins TRBV5-1 and TRBJ1-2, with D uncertain. The CDR3 is 15 residues long. Germline-derived CDR1 and CDR2 are SGHRS and YFSETQ. With 0 bases removed from V and 2 bases from J, the gap between germline ends came to 11 bases. Together with reference TRBV5-1 and TRBJ1-2, the CDR3 gives the full variable domain: KAGVTQTPRYLIKTRGQQVTLSCSPISGHRSVSWYQQTPGQGLQFLFEYFSETQRNKGNFPGRFSGRQFSNSRSEMNVSTLELGDSALYLCASSLVSPRNYGYTFGSGTRLTVV.

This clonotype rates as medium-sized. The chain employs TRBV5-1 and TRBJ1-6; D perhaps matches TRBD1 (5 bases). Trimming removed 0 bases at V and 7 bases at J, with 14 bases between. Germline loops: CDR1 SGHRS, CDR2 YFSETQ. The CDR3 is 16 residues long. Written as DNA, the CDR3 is TGCGCCAGCAGCTTGGCGTCCACAGGAGGGAATTCACCCCTCCACTTT. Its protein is CASSLASTGGNSPLHF.

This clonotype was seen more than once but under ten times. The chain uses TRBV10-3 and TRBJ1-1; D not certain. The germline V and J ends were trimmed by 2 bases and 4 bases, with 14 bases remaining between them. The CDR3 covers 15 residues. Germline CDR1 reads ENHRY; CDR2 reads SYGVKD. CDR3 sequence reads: CAISEPEPMSTEAFF. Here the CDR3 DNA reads TGTGCCATCAGTGAGCCGGAACCAATGAGCACTGAAGCTTTCTTT.

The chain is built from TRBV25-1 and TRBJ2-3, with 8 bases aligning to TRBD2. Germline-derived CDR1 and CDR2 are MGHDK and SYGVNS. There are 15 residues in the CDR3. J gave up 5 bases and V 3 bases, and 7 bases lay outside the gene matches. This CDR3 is CASSDSSGGQDTQYF. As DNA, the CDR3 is TGTGCCAGCAGTGATAGCTCGGGGGGGCAAGATACGCAGTATTTT.

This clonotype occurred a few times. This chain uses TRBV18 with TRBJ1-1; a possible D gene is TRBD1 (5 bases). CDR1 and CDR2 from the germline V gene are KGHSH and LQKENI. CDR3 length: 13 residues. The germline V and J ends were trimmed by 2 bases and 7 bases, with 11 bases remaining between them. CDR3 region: CASSPKQAVEAFF. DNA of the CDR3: TGTGCCAGCTCACCAAAACAGGCAGTTGAAGCTTTCTTT.